This T cell receptor beta chain came from a study of cytomegalovirus exposure and HLA in healthy donors (dated by TCRdb to about 2017). The study in broad terms: According to an earlier analysis of several hundred of the donors, about 190 million T cells yielded roughly 110 million unique TCR beta sequences and roughly 280 Gb of sequence data. About 280 gigabases of sequencing data and 80 million or so unique TCR sequences were included in an early release covering about 620 HLA-typed donors. The genetic ancestry cluster associated with self-reported Caucasian donors included around 76% of the approximately 400 genotyped donors. The study aimed to test whether cataloging public T cell receptors could reveal signatures of past pathogen exposure. The study profiled the T cell repertoires of hundreds of subjects by immunosequencing and related them to cytomegalovirus serostatus. In addition to the first cohort of 500 to 850 subjects, a separate validation cohort of about 120 different subjects was used. To predict cytomegalovirus infection status, the study combined high-throughput TCR immunosequencing, statistical association of individual TCRs with disease status, and machine learning. A later analysis re-analyzed previously published TCR beta repertoires from hundreds of donors and added high-resolution HLA genotyping to study TCR occurrence patterns. In the later analysis, no new phenotypic data were used to find candidate immune exposures; instead, reliance was placed on TCR beta sequences and their occurrence across donors. An earlier analysis of approximately 630 of the donors applied high-throughput TCR beta sequencing to assess whether each TCR beta V gene segment acted as functional or pseudogenic. Alongside the repertoire data, information on donor age, sex, ethnicity and CMV serostatus was compiled. A later genetic analysis took genome-wide SNP genotypes for about 55% of the roughly 700 donors and used that subset as a discovery cohort. Every discovery cohort repertoire had been produced on one sequencing platform. Both class I and class II loci were covered by HLA typing, at four-digit resolution. Typing coverage varied by locus: roughly 620-640 donors for A, B, C, DRB1 and DQB1; approximately 520 for DQA1; more than 600 for DPA1; 400 to 480 for DPB1. Roughly 5 DR-DQ haplotypes were handled as single units for association and clustering, since linkage in the cohort was strong. Across about 380 genotyped donors of the cohort, an average of approximately 240,000 unique TCR beta nucleotide sequences per donor were sequenced, and approximately 17% of those sequences were non-productive.

Study-wide conclusions, independent of this receptor: The earlier analysis of almost 600 of the donors excluded roughly 17 rarely observed V segments, including chromosome 9 orphons, because counts were too low. The authors suggested that the approach could potentially be extended to other disease states and immunological phenotypes. Specific HLA alleles were associated with some 15,000 TCR beta sequences at a false discovery rate of 0.05 in a later analysis. The study gave a list of over 150 TCR beta chains associated with cytomegalovirus. Assigning TCR associations to individual alleles was difficult when HLA alleles, especially DR and DQ, strongly co-occurred. Correlated functional status among segregating V segments might be attributable to linkage disequilibrium, but an unknown experimental factor could not be ruled out. According to a later analysis, parvovirus B19, influenza, CMV and Epstein-Barr virus appeared linked to several top co-occurrence clusters. A later analysis found that TCR association rates varied across HLA loci, with DRB1 alleles showing the most associated TCRs and HLA-C alleles the fewest. In a later analysis, HLA-associated TCR beta chains were found to be more clonally expanded and to have lower generation probabilities than equally common non-associated chains. Because the 87-base-pair reads could not distinguish some IMGT-functional V segments, including TRBV6-2 and TRBV6-3, those segments were excluded. Most TCR sequences were observed very rarely across donors, whereas some public TCRs were present in many individuals. In a later genetic analysis, fewer N-insertions in productive TCRs were reported among donors in an Asian-associated ancestry cluster than the roughly 640-donor mean. In vitro tests confirmed that a few of the cytomegalovirus-associated TCR beta chains recognize cytomegalovirus antigens. HLA typing was unavailable for some donors at each locus, so association tests used only the typed subset. In this cohort, only TCR beta chains were sequenced, and detectable features were limited by the absence of alpha or paired-chain data. A later genetic analysis associated a missense DCLRE1C variant with V-gene and J-gene trimming of TCR beta chains, and an independent cohort replicated the association. A group of highly shared sequence variants was considered likely to be a technical artifact of the sequencing pipeline. Broadly in line with IMGT annotations, most TCR beta V segments showed up in productive rearrangements about 87% or about 30% of the time in an earlier analysis of several hundred of the donors. The only immune exposure information available for the cohort was CMV serostatus. The classifier was reported to diagnose cytomegalovirus status with high specificity and sensitivity in both the original cohort and the validation cohort. A further reported finding was that TCR beta sequences accurately predicted the HLA-A and HLA-B alleles for most subjects in the first cohort. Roughly uniform sequencing depth across donors was assumed in presence/absence analyses, although this assumption may not hold. According to a later analysis, most CMV-associated TCR beta chains appeared to be HLA-restricted, and the HLA associations seemed to be driven largely by CMV exposure.

Receptors were amplified or captured by the immunoSEQ multiplex PCR assay. For the multiplex PCR, a mixture combining 60 forward primers for TCR Vbeta segments and 13 reverse primers for TCR Jbeta segments was used. The CDR3 region of rearranged TCR beta genes was amplified from genomic DNA with a multiplex PCR assay. Amplified TCR beta libraries were sequenced as 87-base-pair reads on the Illumina HiSeq System. Per the original workflow: A later analysis counted some 80 million unique TCR beta chains across the 670 or so repertoires, and about 10 million of these chains were shared by at least two donors. Raw reads were error-corrected and collapsed into unique sequences by a nearest-neighbor algorithm in which closely related sequences were merged to remove PCR and sequencing errors. Alignment of CDR3 sequences to IMGT reference sequences was used to assign V, D and J gene segments. For a sequence to be retained, at least a six-nucleotide match to both a V gene segment and a J gene segment was required. Rearrangements were called productive when the CDR3 lacked stop codons and stayed in frame with V and J; all others were non-productive. Following IMGT convention, CDR3 was defined as the stretch from the second conserved V-encoded cysteine up to the conserved J-encoded phenylalanine. Sequences without an unambiguous match to a single V gene segment were excluded from the earlier analysis of 500 to 700 of the donors. An earlier analysis of over 450 of the donors classified V segments as functional when productive rearrangements were above 56.7% and as segregating when the standard deviation between donors was above 5%. A statistical classification framework was built to diagnose cytomegalovirus status from the catalog of TCR beta chain sequences. In a later analysis, TCR nucleotide sequences were compared against IMGT/GENE-DB human TR gene sequences so that V and J genes could be assigned. In a later analysis, CDR3 sequences and most-parsimonious VDJ recombination scenarios were assigned using the TCRdist pipeline. In a later analysis, every TCR beta chain was defined by the combination of its CDR3 amino acid sequence and its V-gene family, and reads without a unique V-gene family were dropped. As a way to deal with suspected cross-contamination and a sequencing artifact, a later analysis dropped hundreds of nucleotide sequences that were highly shared and had low generation probability. A later analysis calculated a clonal expansion index for each public chain from normalized within-repertoire ranks of inferred template counts. A later analysis computed generation probabilities with a VDJ recombination model fitted to out-of-frame rearrangements, and checked the results against IGoR. Hypergeometric tests were used in a later analysis to score TCR-TCR, TCR-HLA and TCR-CMV co-occurrence, with a repertoire-size bias correction applied to the TCR pairs. False discovery rates were estimated in a later analysis by permuting HLA or CMV assignments 20 times. A later analysis grouped co-occurring TCRs with DBSCAN, adding TCRdist sequence similarity when clustering within HLA-allele-positive subsets. Repertoires with fewer than 30,000 or more than 120,000 public chains, plus five repertoires with anomalous nucleotide sharing, were excluded from co-occurrence clustering. TCRdb took over this immuneACCESS table, retaining in-frame rearrangements with V and J assigned. Such tables are incomplete; in checked studies, under half of the missing clones stem from an unresolved V gene, and the remainder is unexplained. V and J calls and clone size are given by that table; D and trimming were obtained from the DNA. Here the sample has 90,000 to 100,000 clones; under 80% occur a single time. About 2% of the sample is in the top ten clones.

The CDR3, cysteine through phenylalanine, is 13 amino acids long. Of all the DNA, just the CDR3 is kept, 39 bases in frame from base 1. V trim: 6 bases; J trim: 4 bases; unmatched bases: 5. The germline V gene sets CDR1 to MDHEN and CDR2 to SYDVKM. For this clone: No cognate antigen has been identified for it. Per-base quality was not reported, and no clone a single base away is much larger than it.

The cohort was made up of about 610 healthy bone marrow donors. All cohort members were sampled while nominally healthy, although unrecorded immune exposures were likely present. The donor was CMV seronegative and was included in the group of a few hundred seronegative cohort members. A peripheral blood sample was provided by each donor, and peripheral blood mononuclear cells were used for TCR beta sequencing. Genomic DNA extraction from the blood cell samples was performed with the Qiagen DNeasy Blood Extraction Kit. Recombination connected TRBV28 to TRBJ2-7, and TRBD1 aligns with 8 junction nucleotides. The sequencing sample was made of PBMCs. The sequence was collected from a man aged 35 to 55 in good health and CMV-seronegative. CDR3 protein: CASSRTGRYEQYF. Read as DNA, the sequence is TGTGCCAGCAGCCGGACAGGGCGGTACGAGCAGTACTTC.